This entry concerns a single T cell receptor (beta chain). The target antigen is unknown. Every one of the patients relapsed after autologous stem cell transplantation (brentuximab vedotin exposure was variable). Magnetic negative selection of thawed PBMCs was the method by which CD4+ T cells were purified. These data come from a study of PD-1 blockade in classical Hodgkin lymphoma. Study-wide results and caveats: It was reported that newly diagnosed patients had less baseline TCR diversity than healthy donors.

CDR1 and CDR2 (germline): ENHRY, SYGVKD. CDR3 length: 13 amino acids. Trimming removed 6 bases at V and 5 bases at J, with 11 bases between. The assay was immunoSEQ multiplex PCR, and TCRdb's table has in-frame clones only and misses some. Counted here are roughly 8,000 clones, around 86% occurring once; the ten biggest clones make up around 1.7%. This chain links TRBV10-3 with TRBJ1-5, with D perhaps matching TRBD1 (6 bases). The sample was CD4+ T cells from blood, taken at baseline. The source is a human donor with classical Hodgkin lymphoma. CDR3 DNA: TGTGCCATCAGACAGGGTTTCGATCAGCCCCAGCATTTT. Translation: CAIRQGFDQPQHF.